Listed below are T cell receptor beta chains from one sample, sequenced in a study of long-term antiretroviral therapy in people with HIV. TCRdb keeps only in-frame clones here, not all; method: immunoSEQ multiplex PCR. Here the sample spans under 30,000 clones, 80% being singletons. Sample: unsorted PBMCs, taken 0.3 years after starting antiretroviral therapy. The receptors were sampled from a middle-aged man with HIV. Each CDR3 is given with its conserved first and last residue. The order of the fields is D gene, clone size, J gene, V gene, CDR3 protein, CDR3 DNA. A D gene is named only where the DNA matches it firmly. Expanded clones are given a class, and other clones once, few, many or no size at all.

d_gene: TRBD1
abundance: NA
j_gene: TRBJ1-2
v_gene: TRBV19
CDR3aa: CASSMAGTGIYGYTF
CDR3nt: TGTGCCAGTAGTATGGCCGGGACAGGGATCTATGGCTACACCTTC

d_gene: NA
abundance: few
j_gene: TRBJ1-2
v_gene: TRBV18
CDR3aa: CASSPGPGHYGYTF
CDR3nt: TGTGCCAGCTCACCAGGTCCAGGCCACTATGGCTACACCTTC

d_gene: NA
abundance: NA
j_gene: TRBJ2-5
v_gene: TRBV29-1
CDR3aa: CSVEDRNRYQETQYF
CDR3nt: TGCAGCGTTGAAGATCGCAACCGGTACCAAGAGACCCAGTACTTC

d_gene: NA
abundance: NA
j_gene: TRBJ1-3
v_gene: TRBV28
CDR3aa: CASGTGGLGNTIYF
CDR3nt: TGTGCCAGCGGCACTGGAGGGCTTGGAAACACCATATATTTT

d_gene: TRBD2
abundance: few
j_gene: TRBJ2-1
v_gene: TRBV29-1
CDR3aa: CSVVLSGSAYNEQFF
CDR3nt: TGCAGCGTTGTTCTTAGCGGGAGTGCCTACAATGAGCAGTTCTTC

d_gene: TRBD2
abundance: once
j_gene: TRBJ2-7
v_gene: TRBV28
CDR3aa: CASRPGTTYEQYF
CDR3nt: TGTGCCAGCAGGCCCGGGACTACCTACGAGCAGTACTTC

d_gene: TRBD2
abundance: NA
j_gene: TRBJ2-2
v_gene: TRBV4-3
CDR3aa: CASSPPGLANTGELFF
CDR3nt: TGCGCCAGCAGCCCACCGGGACTAGCGAACACCGGGGAGCTGTTTTTT

d_gene: NA
abundance: once
j_gene: TRBJ2-6
v_gene: TRBV6-5
CDR3aa: CASGKVSSGANVLTF
CDR3nt: TGTGCCAGCGGCAAGGTCAGCTCTGGGGCCAACGTCCTGACTTTC

d_gene: NA
abundance: NA
j_gene: TRBJ2-7
v_gene: TRBV7-9
CDR3aa: CASSFQGFAYEQYF
CDR3nt: TGTGCCAGCAGCTTCCAGGGATTCGCGTACGAGCAGTACTTC

d_gene: NA
abundance: medium-sized
j_gene: TRBJ1-3
v_gene: TRBV6-6
CDR3aa: CASSRPRNTIYF
CDR3nt: TGTGCCAGCAGCCGTCCTCGAAACACCATATATTTT

d_gene: TRBD1
abundance: NA
j_gene: TRBJ1-2
v_gene: TRBV9
CDR3aa: CASSAAGTGHYGYTF
CDR3nt: TGTGCCAGCAGCGCCGCCGGGACAGGTCACTATGGCTACACCTTC

d_gene: NA
abundance: NA
j_gene: TRBJ2-5
v_gene: TRBV25-1
CDR3aa: CASSASRGGTQYF
CDR3nt: TGTGCCAGCAGTGCCTCACGAGGGGGGACCCAGTACTTC

d_gene: NA
abundance: NA
j_gene: TRBJ1-4
v_gene: TRBV5-5
CDR3aa: CASSLVYLNEKLFF
CDR3nt: TGTGCCAGCAGCTTGGTGTACCTTAATGAAAAACTGTTTTTT

d_gene: NA
abundance: once
j_gene: TRBJ2-7
v_gene: TRBV6-6
CDR3aa: CASSPSGPRYEQYF
CDR3nt: TGTGCCAGCAGTCCTTCGGGACCCCGGTACGAGCAGTACTTC

d_gene: NA
abundance: few
j_gene: TRBJ1-2
v_gene: TRBV7-2
CDR3aa: CASSSSGAIYGYTF
CDR3nt: TGTGCCAGCAGCTCCTCAGGGGCGATCTATGGCTACACCTTC

d_gene: NA
abundance: once
j_gene: TRBJ2-5
v_gene: TRBV11-2
CDR3aa: CASSLSGRGGETQYF
CDR3nt: TGTGCCAGCAGCTTATCGGGCAGGGGCGGAGAGACCCAGTACTTC

d_gene: TRBD1
abundance: NA
j_gene: TRBJ2-1
v_gene: TRBV7-3
CDR3aa: CASSSGTGNEQFF
CDR3nt: TGTGCCAGCAGCTCGGGGACAGGCAATGAGCAGTTCTTC

d_gene: NA
abundance: NA
j_gene: TRBJ2-7
v_gene: TRBV7-9
CDR3aa: CASSSLGDQQYF
CDR3nt: TGTGCCAGCAGCTCCCTGGGGGACCAGCAGTACTTC

d_gene: TRBD1
abundance: NA
j_gene: TRBJ2-5
v_gene: TRBV5-4
CDR3aa: CASSSGTAQETQYF
CDR3nt: TGTGCCAGCAGCTCCGGGACAGCCCAGGAGACCCAGTACTTC

d_gene: TRBD2
abundance: NA
j_gene: TRBJ2-1
v_gene: TRBV11-3
CDR3aa: CASSFGGRAMEQFF
CDR3nt: TGTGCCAGCAGCTTTGGCGGGAGGGCTATGGAGCAGTTCTTC

d_gene: TRBD2
abundance: NA
j_gene: TRBJ2-2
v_gene: TRBV11-3
CDR3aa: CASSRGGANTGELFF
CDR3nt: TGTGCCAGCAGCCGGGGGGGGGCGAACACCGGGGAGCTGTTTTTT

d_gene: NA
abundance: NA
j_gene: TRBJ1-1
v_gene: TRBV6-5
CDR3aa: CASSLGRPNTEAFF
CDR3nt: TGTGCCAGCAGTCTGGGGAGACCGAACACTGAAGCTTTCTTT

d_gene: TRBD1
abundance: NA
j_gene: TRBJ2-5
v_gene: TRBV19
CDR3aa: CASSRRPRGRWETQYF
CDR3nt: TGTGCCAGTAGTCGGAGGCCTAGGGGGCGTTGGGAGACCCAGTACTTC

d_gene: NA
abundance: NA
j_gene: TRBJ2-7
v_gene: TRBV28
CDR3aa: CASSIPGSMGYEQYF
CDR3nt: TGTGCCAGCAGTATACCGGGTTCCATGGGCTACGAGCAGTACTTC

d_gene: NA
abundance: few
j_gene: TRBJ1-2
v_gene: TRBV14
CDR3aa: CASSQGRGQGYGYTF
CDR3nt: TGTGCCAGCAGCCAAGGCCGGGGGCAGGGCTATGGCTACACCTTC

d_gene: NA
abundance: few
j_gene: TRBJ1-2
v_gene: TRBV9
CDR3aa: CASSVSWSYTF
CDR3nt: TGTGCCAGCAGCGTCTCCTGGAGCTACACCTTC

d_gene: NA
abundance: NA
j_gene: TRBJ2-7
v_gene: TRBV11-3
CDR3aa: CASSLAPGTLEEQYF
CDR3nt: TGTGCCAGCAGCTTAGCCCCCGGGACGCTGGAAGAGCAGTACTTC

d_gene: TRBD2
abundance: NA
j_gene: TRBJ2-3
v_gene: TRBV7-8
CDR3aa: CANSRGGSTDTQYF
CDR3nt: TGTGCCAACTCTCGGGGGGGTTCGACAGATACGCAGTATTTT

d_gene: NA
abundance: NA
j_gene: TRBJ1-3
v_gene: TRBV9
CDR3aa: CASSVKPNTIYF
CDR3nt: TGTGCCAGCAGCGTCAAACCAAACACCATATATTTT

d_gene: TRBD1
abundance: NA
j_gene: TRBJ2-3
v_gene: TRBV6-1
CDR3aa: CASNKAGTGVPDTQYF
CDR3nt: TGTGCCAGCAATAAAGCCGGGACAGGGGTCCCAGATACGCAGTATTTT

d_gene: NA
abundance: NA
j_gene: TRBJ2-5
v_gene: TRBV10-1
CDR3aa: CASSEIRQETQYF
CDR3nt: TGCGCCAGCAGTGAGATCAGACAAGAGACCCAGTACTTC

d_gene: NA
abundance: NA
j_gene: TRBJ2-3
v_gene: TRBV30
CDR3aa: CAWGFGRGTQYF
CDR3nt: TGTGCCTGGGGCTTCGGTAGAGGTACGCAGTATTTT

d_gene: TRBD2
abundance: NA
j_gene: TRBJ2-1
v_gene: TRBV18
CDR3aa: CASSPGLDNEQFF
CDR3nt: TGTGCCAGCTCACCGGGACTAGACAATGAGCAGTTCTTC

d_gene: NA
abundance: medium-sized
j_gene: TRBJ1-3
v_gene: TRBV5-1
CDR3aa: CASSLVEGSGNTIYF
CDR3nt: TGCGCCAGCAGCTTGGTTGAGGGCTCTGGAAACACCATATATTTT

d_gene: TRBD1
abundance: NA
j_gene: TRBJ2-7
v_gene: TRBV28
CDR3aa: CASSSGTGAYEQYF
CDR3nt: TGTGCCAGCAGTTCCGGGACAGGGGCCTACGAGCAGTACTTC

d_gene: NA
abundance: NA
j_gene: TRBJ2-5
v_gene: TRBV5-4
CDR3aa: CASSPGAQRQETQYF
CDR3nt: TGTGCCAGCAGCCCGGGGGCCCAGCGACAAGAGACCCAGTACTTC

d_gene: TRBD1
abundance: NA
j_gene: TRBJ1-3
v_gene: TRBV5-6
CDR3aa: CASSSRDRGRSGNTIYF
CDR3nt: TGTGCCAGCAGCTCCCGGGACAGGGGACGTTCTGGAAACACCATATATTTT

d_gene: NA
abundance: NA
j_gene: TRBJ2-5
v_gene: TRBV7-2
CDR3aa: CASSLGQGGSQETQYF
CDR3nt: TGTGCCAGCAGCTTAGGACAGGGAGGCTCCCAAGAGACCCAGTACTTC

d_gene: TRBD2
abundance: NA
j_gene: TRBJ2-1
v_gene: TRBV4-3
CDR3aa: CASSQWTSAALVYTNEQFF
CDR3nt: TGCGCCAGCAGCCAATGGACTAGCGCCGCCCTGGTATATACTAATGAGCAGTTCTTC

d_gene: TRBD2
abundance: once
j_gene: TRBJ2-1
v_gene: TRBV10-2
CDR3aa: CASRLAGGRYNEQFF
CDR3nt: TGCGCCAGCAGGTTAGCGGGAGGCCGCTACAATGAGCAGTTCTTC

d_gene: TRBD2
abundance: NA
j_gene: TRBJ2-7
v_gene: TRBV4-3
CDR3aa: CASSQEVETLAVTYEQYF
CDR3nt: TGCGCCAGCAGCCAAGAAGTTGAGACGCTAGCGGTTACCTACGAGCAGTACTTC